This T cell receptor (beta chain) was obtained from a study of identical twins. TCRdb reprocessed the 5' RACE reads with MiXCR, giving one entry per CDR3 protein. The sample includes about 720,000 distinct CDR3 sequences, 18% seen only once; the top ten take under 15%. V gave up 3 bases and J gave up 2 bases, with 7 bases separating them. CDR3 length equals 13 residues. This clonotype was seen only a few times. The same data also contributed to another study, on T cells expressing NK-cell markers.

The clonotype comes from a woman aged 18 to 35 in good health. What was sequenced was PBMCs. V and J are TRBV12-3 or TRBV12-4 and TRBJ2-5; D is ambiguous. This CDR3 is CASSLAAQETQYF. DNA for the CDR3: TGTGCCAGCAGTTTGGCTGCTCAAGAGACCCAGTACTTC.